This T cell receptor (beta chain) comes out of a study of cytomegalovirus exposure and HLA in healthy donors. Study-wide findings and caveats: The study flagged some 170 TCR beta chains as cytomegalovirus-associated.

With respect to this clone: Its antigen remains unidentified.

The PCR contained 60 Vbeta and 13 Jbeta primers. Generated by immunoSEQ multiplex PCR, the TCRdb table keeps only in-frame clones and is missing some. The table shows about 140,000 clones, with over 75% occurring only once. Sequenced material: PBMCs. This clonotype was sampled from a woman between 40 and 50 years old in good health and CMV-seronegative.

The CDR3 region is CASSLGTGEETQYF. The CDR3, as DNA: TGTGCCAGCAGCTTAGGGACAGGGGAAGAGACCCAGTACTTC. The V and J genes are TRBV7-9 and TRBJ2-5, with TRBD1 matching 9 bases. Looked up from germline, CDR1 is SEHNR and CDR2 is FQNEAQ (reference sequence). The CDR3 is made up of 14 amino acids. V dropped 1 base and J dropped 3; count of bases not matched to a gene: 0.